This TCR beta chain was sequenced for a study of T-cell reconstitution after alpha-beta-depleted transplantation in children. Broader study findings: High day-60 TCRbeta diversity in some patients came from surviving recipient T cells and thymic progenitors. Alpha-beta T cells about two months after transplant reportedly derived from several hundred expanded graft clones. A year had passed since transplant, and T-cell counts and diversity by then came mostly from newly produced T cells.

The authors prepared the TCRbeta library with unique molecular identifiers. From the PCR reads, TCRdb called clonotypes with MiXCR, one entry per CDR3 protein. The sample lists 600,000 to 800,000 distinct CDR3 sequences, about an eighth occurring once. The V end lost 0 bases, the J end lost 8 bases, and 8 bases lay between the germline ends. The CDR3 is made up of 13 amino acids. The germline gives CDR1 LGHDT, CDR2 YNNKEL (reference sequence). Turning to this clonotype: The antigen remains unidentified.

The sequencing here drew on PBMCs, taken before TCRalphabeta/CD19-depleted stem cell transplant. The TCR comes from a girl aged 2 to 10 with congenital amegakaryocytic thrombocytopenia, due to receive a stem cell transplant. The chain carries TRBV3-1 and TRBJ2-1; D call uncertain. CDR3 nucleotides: TGTGCCAGCAGCCAAGATCTAATGGATGAGCAGTTCTTC. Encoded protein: CASSQDLMDEQFF.